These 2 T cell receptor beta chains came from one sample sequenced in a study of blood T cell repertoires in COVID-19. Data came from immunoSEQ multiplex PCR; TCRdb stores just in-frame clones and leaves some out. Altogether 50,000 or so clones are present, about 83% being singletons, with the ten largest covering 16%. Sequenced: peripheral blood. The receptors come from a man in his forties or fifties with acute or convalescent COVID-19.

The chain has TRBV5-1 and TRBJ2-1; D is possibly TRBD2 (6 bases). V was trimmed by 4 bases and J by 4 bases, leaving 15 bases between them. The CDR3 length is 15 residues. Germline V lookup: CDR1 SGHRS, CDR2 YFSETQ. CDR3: CASSLGSRGYNEQFF. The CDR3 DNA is TGCGCCAGCAGCCTCGGGAGTAGGGGATACAATGAGCAGTTCTTC.

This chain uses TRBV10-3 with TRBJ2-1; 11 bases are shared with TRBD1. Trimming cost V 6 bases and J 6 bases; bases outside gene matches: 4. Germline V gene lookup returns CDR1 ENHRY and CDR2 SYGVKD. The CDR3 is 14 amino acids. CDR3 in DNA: TGTGCCATCAGGACCGGGACAGGGGGCAATGAGCAGTTCTTC. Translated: CAIRTGTGGNEQFF.